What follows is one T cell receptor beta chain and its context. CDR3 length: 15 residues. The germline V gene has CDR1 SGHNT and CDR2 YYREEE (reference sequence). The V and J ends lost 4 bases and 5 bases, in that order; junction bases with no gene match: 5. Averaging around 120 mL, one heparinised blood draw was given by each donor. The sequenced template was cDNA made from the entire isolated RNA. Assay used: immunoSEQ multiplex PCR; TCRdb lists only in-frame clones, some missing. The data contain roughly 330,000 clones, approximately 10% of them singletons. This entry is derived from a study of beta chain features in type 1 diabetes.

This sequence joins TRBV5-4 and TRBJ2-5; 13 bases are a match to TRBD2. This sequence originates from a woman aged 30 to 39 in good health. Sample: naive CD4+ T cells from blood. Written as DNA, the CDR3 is TGTGCCAGCAGCGCTGGACTAGCGGGAGAGGAGACCCAGTACTTC. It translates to CASSAGLAGEETQYF.